This is a list of T cell receptor beta chains from one sample in a study of control samples from healthy donors and cancer patients. Clones were sequenced by immunoSEQ multiplex PCR, and TCRdb holds only the in-frame ones, with some missing. The sample consists of 130,000 or so clones, about nine tenths of them appearing once. Sequenced sample: blood. The receptor set was obtained from a woman aged 45-65 years in good health. Both conserved end residues are part of each CDR3. D genes are given only for firm matches. The listing skips clone size in some rows; elsewhere it reads once, few, many or a size class.

V	J	size	D	DNA	CDR3
TRBV4-1	TRBJ1-2	NA	NA	TGCGCCAGCAGCCAAGACCATGAGGGACCCTATGGCTACACCTTC	CASSQDHEGPYGYTF
TRBV7-6	TRBJ1-1	NA	NA	TGTGCCAGCAGCTTAGGGCAGGGGAACACTGAAGCTTTCTTT	CASSLGQGNTEAFF
TRBV7-9	TRBJ2-2	NA	TRBD2	TGTGCCAGCAGCCCCCGGGCTAGCGGGGGAACCGGGGAGCTGTTTTTT	CASSPRASGGTGELFF
TRBV5-1	TRBJ2-2	NA	NA	TGCGCCAGCACCGTGGGGCAGGTCGTTCCTTCCGGGGAGCTGTTTTTT	CASTVGQVVPSGELFF
TRBV2	TRBJ2-5	NA	TRBD2	TGTGCCAGCGCACTAGCGGGGGGGAAAGAGACCCAGTACTTC	CASALAGGKETQYF
TRBV29-1	TRBJ2-2	NA	TRBD2	TGCAGCGTGGGAGTAGCGGGGGTGAACACCGGGGAGCTGTTTTTT	CSVGVAGVNTGELFF
TRBV6-5	TRBJ2-3	NA	NA	TGTGCCAGCAGTATAGCGGCAATGAGCACAGATACGCAGTATTTT	CASSIAAMSTDTQYF
TRBV18	TRBJ2-2	NA	TRBD1	TGTGCCAGCTCACCAAAGGGGGCTGAGGCCGGGGAGCTGTTTTTT	CASSPKGAEAGELFF
TRBV2	TRBJ2-6	NA	NA	TGTGCCAGCAGTGAAATTTCTCTTGGGGCCAACGTCCTGACTTTC	CASSEISLGANVLTF
TRBV30	TRBJ1-1	NA	NA	TGTGCCTGGACCAACCACGGGACCCTAGGAGCTTTCTTT	CAWTNHGTLGAFF
TRBV5-1	TRBJ2-7	NA	NA	TGCGCCAGCAGCTTGCTGTCGGAACTAGCCTACGAGCAGTACTTC	CASSLLSELAYEQYF
TRBV6-5	TRBJ1-1	NA	TRBD1	TGTGCCAGCATTTTCGGTGGGGACAGCGGACGGGCTTTCTTT	CASIFGGDSGRAFF
TRBV6-4	TRBJ2-1	once	NA	TGTGCCAGCAGCAAACAGGGATCCCTGTACAATGAGCAGTTCTTC	CASSKQGSLYNEQFF
TRBV19	TRBJ2-6	NA	NA	TGTGCCAGTAGTATCCTCCCAGGCTCTGGGGCCAACGTCCTGACTTTC	CASSILPGSGANVLTF
TRBV2	TRBJ2-2	once	NA	TGTGCCAGCAGTGAAGTTGGCCAGTTACACACCGGGGAGCTGTTTTTT	CASSEVGQLHTGELFF
TRBV6-5	TRBJ2-1	NA	TRBD1	TGTGCCAGCAGCTGGACAGGGGGATATGATGAGCAGTTCTTC	CASSWTGGYDEQFF
TRBV6-1	TRBJ2-5	NA	NA	TGTGCCAGCAGTGAAAGGACCCTCAGGGGTGAGACCCAGTACTTC	CASSERTLRGETQYF
TRBV13	TRBJ2-7	NA	TRBD1	TGTGCCAGCAGTTCGTTCTCCGGGACAGGGTCGGTTGAGCAGTACTTC	CASSSFSGTGSVEQYF
TRBV11-2	TRBJ1-4	NA	NA	TGTGCCAGCAGCGGTAGCCCGGCAGGGACTAATGAAAAACTGTTTTTT	CASSGSPAGTNEKLFF
TRBV28	TRBJ1-1	once	NA	TGTGCCAGCAACATACCGGGACGCAAGAACACTGAAGCTTTCTTT	CASNIPGRKNTEAFF
TRBV6-6	TRBJ1-2	NA	TRBD1	TGTGCCAGCAAAGAACAGGGGGCGGGCTATGGCTACACCTTC	CASKEQGAGYGYTF
TRBV5-1	TRBJ1-3	NA	NA	TGCGCCAGCAGCCTGACTCCGGGACGGGCCTCTGGAAACACCATATATTTT	CASSLTPGRASGNTIYF
TRBV7-2	TRBJ2-2	NA	NA	TGTGCCAGCAGCTTAGTCCGACAGGACACCGGGGAGCTGTTTTTT	CASSLVRQDTGELFF
TRBV11-2	TRBJ2-7	once	NA	TGTGCCAGCAGCTTAGGAACAGGGTCCAACGAGCAGTACTTC	CASSLGTGSNEQYF
TRBV2	TRBJ1-5	NA	NA	TGTGCCAGCAGTGAAGACCGGGCTCGGGTCGCTCAGCCCCAGCATTTT	CASSEDRARVAQPQHF
TRBV29-1	TRBJ2-3	once	TRBD2	TGCAGCGTCGAAACTAGCGGGGGGTTAGATACGCAGTATTTT	CSVETSGGLDTQYF
TRBV6-5	TRBJ2-7	NA	NA	TGTGCCAGCAGTTCACCAGGGGATCACGAGCAGTACTTC	CASSSPGDHEQYF
TRBV27	TRBJ2-7	NA	TRBD2	TGTGCCAGCAGTTCGCACGGACTAGCGGGCCCCCCCTACGAGCAGTACTTC	CASSSHGLAGPPYEQYF
TRBV5-1	TRBJ2-2	NA	TRBD2	TGCGCCACTCAAATCGGGGGGGCCACCGGGGAGCTGTTTTTT	CATQIGGATGELFF
TRBV6-4	TRBJ1-2	few	NA	TGTGCCAGCAGTGAAGGGGCAGGGCCACATAACTATGGCTACACCTTC	CASSEGAGPHNYGYTF
TRBV2	TRBJ1-5	NA	NA	TGTGCCAGCAGTGAACACAACGCCATAGGACAGCCCCAGCATTTT	CASSEHNAIGQPQHF